These T cell receptor beta chains were read from a single sample in a study of CD4+ T cells in melanoma. Produced via immunoSEQ multiplex PCR; TCRdb's table is partial and in-frame only. The table has 15,000 to 20,000 clones, 81% seen once. The sample comprised cells from a culture (not recorded whether cultured in vitro). Receptors originate from a human donor with melanoma. Both conserved end residues are part of each CDR3. Each record gives: J gene, V gene, D gene, clone size, CDR3 DNA, CDR3 protein. A D gene is named only where the DNA matches it firmly. Part of the rows lack a size; the others show once, few, many or a class for expanded clones.

>TRBJ1-6|TRBV7-2|.|.
TGTGCCAGCAGCTTAGAAGTTTTCACAGCCAGAGGTTCACCCCTCCACTTT
CASSLEVFTARGSPLHF
>TRBJ2-7|TRBV23-1|.|.
TGCGCCAGCAGTCAATCGGGCCCTCAGGCCACCTACGAGCAGTACTTC
CASSQSGPQATYEQYF
>TRBJ2-7|TRBV11-3|.|.
TGTGCCAGCAGCCCCAACGGCTACGAGCAGTACTTC
CASSPNGYEQYF
>TRBJ1-2|TRBV30|.|few
TGTGCCTGGACGGGGGAACTTGGGGGCTACACCTTC
CAWTGELGGYTF
>TRBJ1-1|TRBV6-1|TRBD1|.
TGTGCCAGCAGTCAAAAACAGGGGATTGAAGCTTTCTTT
CASSQKQGIEAFF
>TRBJ1-2|TRBV5-1|.|once
TGCGCCAGCAGCACCCTTAACTATGGCTACACCTTC
CASSTLNYGYTF
>TRBJ2-1|TRBV6-5|TRBD2|once
TGTGCCCTGACTAGCGGATACAATGAGCAGTTCTTC
CALTSGYNEQFF
>TRBJ2-3|TRBV7-3|.|.
TGTGCCAGCAGCTCTAGCGCTTATGCGGGTGCAGATACGCAGTATTTT
CASSSSAYAGADTQYF
>TRBJ2-6|TRBV13|.|.
TGTGCCAGCAGCTTAGTGTCTGGGGCCAACGTCCTGACTTTC
CASSLVSGANVLTF
>TRBJ1-2|TRBV5-1|.|once
TGCGCCAGCAGCTTCGGTGGCTTCGGGCGGGGTGGCTACACCTTC
CASSFGGFGRGGYTF
>TRBJ2-7|TRBV18|.|.
TGTGCCAGCTCACCACCTACCGACAAATACGAGCAGTACTTC
CASSPPTDKYEQYF
>TRBJ2-7|TRBV9|.|.
TGTGCCAGCAGCGTAGTTAAAACCGGGATGCCGAAATTCAACGAGCAGTACTTC
CASSVVKTGMPKFNEQYF
>TRBJ1-2|TRBV4-1|TRBD1|.
TGCGCCAGCAGCCAAGATAGGACAGGTCTAGATGGCTACACCTTC
CASSQDRTGLDGYTF
>TRBJ2-3|TRBV19|.|.
TGTGCCAGTAGTATAGATAGGGGCGGCACGCAGTATTTT
CASSIDRGGTQYF
>TRBJ2-3|TRBV5-1|TRBD2|few
TGCGCCAGCAGTACTAGCGGGGGGTTCGCCACAGATACGCAGTATTTT
CASSTSGGFATDTQYF
>TRBJ1-6|TRBV13|TRBD1|.
TGTGCCAGCAGCTTAGGACAGGGGTCACCCCTCCACTTT
CASSLGQGSPLHF
>TRBJ1-3|TRBV7-7|.|few
TGTGCTAGCAGCTTATACCCCCGGGACCCGGTGTTACTTACTGGAAACACCATATATTTT
CASSLYPRDPVLLTGNTIYF
>TRBJ1-2|TRBV18|.|.
TGTGCCAGCTCACCATCGGCGGCAGTAGGAGCCGCATATGGCTACACCTTC
CASSPSAAVGAAYGYTF
>TRBJ1-1|TRBV6-1|.|.
TGTGCCAGCAGTCGCCAAGATTACACTGAAGCTTTCTTT
CASSRQDYTEAFF
>TRBJ1-1|TRBV10-2|.|.
TGCGCCAGCACCTATCTCAGGAACACTGAAGCTTTCTTT
CASTYLRNTEAFF
>TRBJ1-2|TRBV5-4|.|.
TGTGCCAGCAGCCCGGGGGCGTCGGGCGACCCCTATGGCTACACCTTC
CASSPGASGDPYGYTF
>TRBJ2-1|TRBV7-2|.|.
TGTGCCAGCAGCTTAGATAGGCTAGAGTTGAATGAGCAGTTCTTC
CASSLDRLELNEQFF
>TRBJ1-5|TRBV2|TRBD1|.
TGTGCCAGCGGCCGTGACAGGGGGGAACAGCCCCAGCATTTT
CASGRDRGEQPQHF
>TRBJ1-2|TRBV6-5|.|.
TGTGCCAGCAGTTACACAACAAACTATGGCTACACCTTC
CASSYTTNYGYTF
>TRBJ1-1|TRBV7-3|TRBD1|once
TGTGCCAGCAGCTTACAGGGGGCTGGTACTGAAGCTTTCTTT
CASSLQGAGTEAFF
>TRBJ1-2|TRBV6-6|TRBD1|.
TGTGCCAGCAGAGACCGGGACAGGGGGTTGGGCTACACCTTC
CASRDRDRGLGYTF
>TRBJ2-7|TRBV5-5|.|.
TGTGCCAGCAGAAAGGACGGGGTTACCTTATTCTACGAGCAGTACTTC
CASRKDGVTLFYEQYF
>TRBJ2-1|TRBV7-6|TRBD2|few
TGTGCCAGCAGCTTAGTAGCGGGGGGGAAAAATGAGCAGTTCTTC
CASSLVAGGKNEQFF
>TRBJ1-4|TRBV5-4|TRBD1|.
TGTGCCAGCAGCTTGCAGGGGGCAGGCGAAAAACTGTTTTTT
CASSLQGAGEKLFF
>TRBJ1-2|TRBV7-9|.|.
TGTGCCAGCAGCTTATCCCCCAGGATTGGCTACACCTTC
CASSLSPRIGYTF
>TRBJ2-2|TRBV19|TRBD1|.
TGTGCCAGTAGTGGGACAGGAACCGGGGAGCTGTTTTTT
CASSGTGTGELFF
>TRBJ1-1|TRBV6-6|TRBD1|.
TGTGCCAGCAGTATGACAGGGGCCGACACTGAAGCTTTCTTT
CASSMTGADTEAFF
>TRBJ1-3|TRBV7-9|TRBD1|.
TGTGCCAGCAGCCGCCCGGGACAGGCACAGACCGAACGAAACACCATATATTTT
CASSRPGQAQTERNTIYF
>TRBJ2-3|TRBV4-1|.|.
TGCGCCAGCAGCCAAGATCGACTTTCCACAGATACGCAGTATTTT
CASSQDRLSTDTQYF
>TRBJ2-1|TRBV14|.|.
TGTGCCAGCAGCCAAGGGATTTACAATGAGCAGTTCTTC
CASSQGIYNEQFF
>TRBJ1-1|TRBV5-1|.|.
TGCGCCAGCAGCTTGATGACAGAAAACACTGAAGCTTTCTTT
CASSLMTENTEAFF
>TRBJ1-2|TRBV19|.|once
TGTGCCAGTAGGCAGACCGGCACCTATGGCTACACCTTC
CASRQTGTYGYTF
>TRBJ1-5|TRBV7-2|.|.
TGTGCCAGCAGCGCTACGTCATCCCATCAGCCCCAGCATTTT
CASSATSSHQPQHF
>TRBJ2-1|TRBV6-4|TRBD2|.
TGTGCCAGTGCCGGACTAAGCGGGGGGCCCTACAATGAGCAGTTCTTC
CASAGLSGGPYNEQFF
>TRBJ1-1|TRBV4-2|.|.
TGTGCCAGCAGCCAAGTATTTGGGGGCCGCACTGAAGCTTTCTTT
CASSQVFGGRTEAFF